The T cell receptor (beta chain) described here comes from a study of long-term antiretroviral therapy in people with HIV. General study findings and limits: Dominant in the repertoire at all time points were clones expanded before ART.

The assay used was immunoSEQ (version v3.0), run at survey level. Assay: immunoSEQ multiplex PCR; the TCRdb copy retains only in-frame clones and omits some. This table has about 25,000 clones, roughly nine tenths appearing once. The V segment lost 5 bases and the J segment 0 bases; nucleotides outside the gene matches: 3. Germline CDR1 and CDR2: SGHTA and FQGNSA. The CDR3 spans 17 residues. About this clone itself: Its antigen is undetermined.

Ahead of DNA extraction, samples held about 0.95-10 million cryopreserved PBMC each. The sequence was obtained from a woman aged 25-40 years with HIV. Sequencing was performed on unsorted PBMCs, taken 1.9 years after starting antiretroviral therapy. The genes are TRBV7-2 and TRBJ2-1; TRBD2 matches at 14 bases. The CDR3: CASSRTSGGSSYNEQFF. The CDR3 DNA reads as TGTGCCAGCAGCCGGACTAGCGGGGGGAGCTCCTACAATGAGCAGTTCTTC.